A single sample gave rise to the 14 T cell receptor beta chains below, sequenced in a study of cytomegalovirus exposure and HLA in healthy donors. Amplification used 60 Vbeta primers and 13 Jbeta primers. Clones were sequenced by immunoSEQ multiplex PCR, and TCRdb holds only the in-frame ones, with some missing. The top ten hold about 0.89% of the sample, which has about 160,000 clones, approximately 78% seen once. Sequencing used PBMCs. All receptors come from a girl aged 2-15 years in good health and CMV-seropositive.

V and J are TRBV28 and TRBJ1-2; possibly TRBD1 for D (5 bases). V lost 6 bases and J 2 bases, leaving 19 bases between the germline ends. This CDR3 region has 16 residues. Germline CDR1 MDHEN, CDR2 SYDVKM. The CDR3 bases are TGTGCCAGCAGATGGAACCGGTGGGGGGGGAACTATGGCTACACCTTC. Protein sequence: CASRWNRWGGNYGYTF.

The rearrangement links TRBV5-1 to TRBJ2-7; 16 positions match TRBD2. After removal of 6 bases from V and 4 bases from J, the junction contained 10 bases not matched to a gene. The CDR3 length is 17 residues. Germline V lookup: CDR1 SGHRS, CDR2 YFSETQ. The CDR3: CASTPGKGLAGGYEQYF. The CDR3 DNA reads as TGCGCCAGCACCCCCGGCAAGGGACTAGCGGGAGGGTACGAGCAGTACTTC.

V is TRBV5-6 and J is TRBJ2-1; 14 bases are a match to TRBD2. V trimming: 7 bases; J trimming: 7 bases; junction bases outside the gene matches: 16. The CDR3 is made up of 18 amino acids. Germline loops: CDR1 SGHDT, CDR2 YYEEEE. CDR3 nucleotide sequence: TGTGCCAGCTTCCCCTCAGGACTAGCGGGAGGTCTGGGTAATGAGCAGTTCTTC. It encodes CASFPSGLAGGLGNEQFF.

The V and J genes are TRBV5-1 and TRBJ2-7, with D possibly matching TRBD1 (6 bases). Per the germline V gene, CDR1 is SGHRS and CDR2 is YFSETQ. The V end was cut by 3 bases, the J end by 2 bases, with 15 bases between. The CDR3 runs to 15 residues. This chain's CDR3 is CASSSTGADAYEQYF. As DNA, the CDR3 is TGCGCCAGCAGCTCGACAGGCGCCGATGCCTACGAGCAGTACTTC.

This chain connects TRBV19 to TRBJ1-5; D is ambiguous. V was cut by 5 bases and J by 6 bases, with 11 bases left in between. The CDR3 loop spans 13 amino acids. Germline V CDR1 and CDR2: LNHDA, SQIVND (reference sequence). The CDR3 DNA sequence: TGTGCCAGTAGTCCCCGCCGAGTTCAGCCCCAGCATTTT. The encoded protein is CASSPRRVQPQHF.

The V and J genes are TRBV6-1 and TRBJ1-1; D is perhaps TRBD1 (5 bases). The CDR3 sequence is 12 residues long. Trimming pared 6 bases from V and 5 bases from J, leaving 10 bases between. CDR1 is MNHNS, CDR2 SASEGT, per germline. The CDR3 loop reads CASSTWTTEAFF. DNA of the CDR3: TGTGCCAGCAGCACGTGGACAACTGAAGCTTTCTTT.

This clone was seen a few times. J is TRBJ2-6 and V is TRBV6-5; D not resolved. Germline V lookup: CDR1 MNHEY, CDR2 SVGAGI. V was shortened by 6 bases and J by 0 bases, with 6 bases between the two germline ends. This CDR3 has 14 amino acids. CDR3: CASRAGSGANVLTF. CDR3 DNA: TGTGCCAGCAGGGCAGGCTCTGGGGCCAACGTCCTGACTTTC.

V and J are TRBV4-1 and TRBJ2-7; 9 positions match TRBD2. V lost 1 base, J lost 0 bases, and 4 bases stayed unmatched. The CDR3 totals 16 residues. Germline CDR1 reads MGHRA; CDR2 reads YSYEKL. The CDR3 loop reads CASSQGAGGVSYEQYF. DNA for the CDR3: TGCGCCAGCAGCCAAGGGGCGGGGGGGGTCTCCTACGAGCAGTACTTC.

The chain uses TRBV4-1 and TRBJ2-7, with D hard to call. The V end was cut by 0 bases, the J end by 7 bases, with 16 bases between. Germline V gene data show CDR1 as MGHRA and CDR2 as YSYEKL. CDR3 length: 15 amino acids. The CDR3 protein is CASSQETGVLREQYF. The DNA of the CDR3 is TGCGCCAGCAGCCAAGAGACTGGCGTTCTCCGGGAGCAGTACTTC.

The chain is built from TRBV28 and TRBJ1-5; D is perhaps TRBD1 (5 bases). In germline, CDR1 is MDHEN, CDR2 SYDVKM. Between the trimmed V and J ends, which lost 7 bases and 7 bases, there was a span of 20 bases. The CDR3 extends over 15 amino acids. The CDR3 reads CASTPGGEAKQPQHF. DNA of the CDR3: TGTGCCAGCACCCCGGGAGGGGAGGCCAAGCAGCCCCAGCATTTT.

The chain links TRBV7-8 to TRBJ2-3; unclear D gene. V lost 0 bases, J lost 1 base, and 5 bases lay in between. Germline V lookup: CDR1 SGHVS, CDR2 FQNEAQ. The CDR3 extends over 14 amino acids. CDR3 loop: CASSLAIGTDTQYF. The DNA for the CDR3 is TGTGCCAGCAGCTTAGCCATAGGCACAGATACGCAGTATTTT.

On this clone itself: The junction does not match germline at one end; this may be a read error. The chain has TRBV5-4 and TRBJ1-2; 11 positions match TRBD1. Germline assignment: CDR1 SGHNT and CDR2 YYREEE (reference sequence). The CDR3 totals 16 residues. The CDR3 spells CASNLSLGQGAGGYTF. The CDR3 coding sequence is TGTGCCAGCAACTTGTCTCTCGGACAGGGGGCTGGAGGCTACACCTTC.

This rearrangement joins TRBV27 to TRBJ1-1; the D is unclear. Per germline, CDR1 MNHEY and CDR2 SMNVEV (reference sequence). CDR3 length equals 12 residues. Deletions cut 3 bases from V and 8 bases from J, with 10 bases between. The CDR3 bases are TGTGCCAGCAGTTTTAGGCAACAGGAAGCTTTCTTT. Translation: CASSFRQQEAFF.

The chain recombines TRBV7-6 with TRBJ2-7; 7 positions agree with TRBD1. V shed 1 base, J shed 4 bases, and the junction held 10 bases outside the gene matches. Per germline, CDR1 SGHVS and CDR2 FNYEAQ. This CDR3 is built from 16 residues. The CDR3, as DNA: TGTGCCAGCAGCTTAGAAGGAACAGGGGTTTTATACGAGCAGTACTTC. Translation gives CASSLEGTGVLYEQYF.